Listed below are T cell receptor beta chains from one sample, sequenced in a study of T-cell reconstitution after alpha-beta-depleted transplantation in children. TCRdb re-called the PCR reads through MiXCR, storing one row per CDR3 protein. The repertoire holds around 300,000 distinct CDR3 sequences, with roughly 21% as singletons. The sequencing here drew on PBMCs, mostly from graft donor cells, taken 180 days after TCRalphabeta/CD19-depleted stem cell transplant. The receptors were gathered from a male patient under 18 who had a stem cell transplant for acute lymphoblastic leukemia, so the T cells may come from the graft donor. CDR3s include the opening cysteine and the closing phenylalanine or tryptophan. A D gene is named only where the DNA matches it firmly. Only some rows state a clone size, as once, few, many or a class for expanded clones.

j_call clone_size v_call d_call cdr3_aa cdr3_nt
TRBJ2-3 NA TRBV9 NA CASSAPRDRSTDTQYF TGTGCCAGCAGCGCTCCTCGGGACCGGTCCACAGATACGCAGTATTTT
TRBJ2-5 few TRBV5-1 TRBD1 CASADRGLIWETQYF TGCGCCAGCGCCGACAGGGGCCTGATCTGGGAGACCCAGTACTTC
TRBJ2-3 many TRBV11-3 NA CASSLVWIGRHHQSTDTQYF TGTGCCAGCAGCTTAGTGTGGATCGGACGTCACCACCAGAGCACAGATACGCAGTATTTT
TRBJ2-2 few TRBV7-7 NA CASSLVRDRLTGELFF TGTGCCAGCAGCTTAGTGCGGGACAGACTCACCGGGGAGCTGTTTTTT
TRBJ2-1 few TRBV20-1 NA CSAASGTGSYNEQFF TGCAGTGCCGCCTCCGGGACTGGCTCCTACAATGAGCAGTTCTTC
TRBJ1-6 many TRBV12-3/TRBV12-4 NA CASSFEGINSPLHF TGTGCCAGCAGTTTCGAGGGAATTAATTCACCCCTCCACTTT
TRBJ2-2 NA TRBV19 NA CASSIGGLTGELFF TGTGCCAGTAGTATAGGGGGGCTTACCGGGGAGCTGTTTTTT
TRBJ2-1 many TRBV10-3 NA CAISESNGSGDEQFF TGTGCCATCAGTGAGTCGAACGGGTCAGGCGATGAGCAGTTCTTC
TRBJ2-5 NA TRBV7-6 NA CASSSIRETQYF TGTGCCAGCAGCTCCATCAGGGAGACCCAGTACTTC
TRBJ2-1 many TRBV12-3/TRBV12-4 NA CASSLAVYNEQFF TGCGCCAGCAGCTTGGCGGTCTACAATGAGCAGTTCTTC
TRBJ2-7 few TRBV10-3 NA CAILQNPGGEQYF TGTGCCATTTTGCAAAACCCCGGGGGCGAGCAGTACTTC
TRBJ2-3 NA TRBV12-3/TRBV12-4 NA CASSLRLTLYTDTQYF TGTGCCAGCAGTTTAAGGTTAACACTTTACACAGATACGCAGTATTTT
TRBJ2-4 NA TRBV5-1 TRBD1 CASSSGQGNIQYF TGCGCCAGCAGCTCCGGACAGGGAAACATTCAGTACTTC
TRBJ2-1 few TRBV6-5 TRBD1 CASSYGTGYNEQFF TGTGCCAGCAGTTACGGGACAGGGTACAATGAGCAGTTCTTC
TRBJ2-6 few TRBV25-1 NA CASSVLFSGANVLTF TGTGCCAGCAGTGTCCTTTTCTCTGGGGCCAACGTCCTGACTTTC
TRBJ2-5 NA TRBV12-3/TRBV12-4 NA CASSSWTGRETQYF TGTGCCAGCAGCAGTTGGACGGGGAGGGAGACCCAGTACTTC
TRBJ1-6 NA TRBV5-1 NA CASSLGRPRDNSPLHF TGCGCCAGCAGCTTGGGCAGACCCAGGGATAATTCACCCCTCCACTTT
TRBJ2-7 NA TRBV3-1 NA CASSQDYGDNIYEQYF TGTGCCAGCAGCCAAGATTATGGGGACAACATCTACGAGCAGTACTTC
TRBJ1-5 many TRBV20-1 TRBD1 CSAGTGGNQPQHF TGCAGTGCAGGGACAGGGGGCAATCAGCCCCAGCATTTT
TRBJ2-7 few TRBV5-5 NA CASSYTGPPYEQYF TGTGCCAGCAGTTATACAGGGCCTCCCTACGAGCAGTACTTC
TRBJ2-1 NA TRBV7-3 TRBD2 CASSPLAGFYNEQFF TGTGCCAGCAGCCCACTAGCGGGGTTTTACAATGAGCAGTTCTTC
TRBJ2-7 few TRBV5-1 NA CASSLVPTRGSYEQYF TGCGCCAGCAGCTTGGTCCCTACCAGGGGATCCTACGAGCAGTACTTC